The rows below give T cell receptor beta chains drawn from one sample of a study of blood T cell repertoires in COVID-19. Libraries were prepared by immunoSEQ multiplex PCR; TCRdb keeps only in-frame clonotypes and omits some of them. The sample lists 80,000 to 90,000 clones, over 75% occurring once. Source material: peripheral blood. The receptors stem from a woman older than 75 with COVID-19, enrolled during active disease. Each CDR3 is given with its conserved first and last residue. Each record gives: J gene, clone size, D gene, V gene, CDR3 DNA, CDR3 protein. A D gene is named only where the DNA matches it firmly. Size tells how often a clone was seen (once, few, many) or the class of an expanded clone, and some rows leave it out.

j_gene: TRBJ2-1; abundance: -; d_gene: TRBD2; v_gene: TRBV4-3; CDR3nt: TGCGCCAGCAGCCGCGGGGGACCTCTTCGCTCCTACAATGAGCAGTTCTTC; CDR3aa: CASSRGGPLRSYNEQFF
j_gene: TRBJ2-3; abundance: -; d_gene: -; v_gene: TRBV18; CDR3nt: TGTGCCAGCTCACCAGTAGGACAGCTCGCTCTCACAGATACGCAGTATTTT; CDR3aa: CASSPVGQLALTDTQYF
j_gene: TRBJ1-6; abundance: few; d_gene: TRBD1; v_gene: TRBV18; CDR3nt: TGTGCCAGCTCACCATTCGCGTCTTTTGGGACAGGGAATCCGAGTACAGATTCACCCCTCCACTTT; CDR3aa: CASSPFASFGTGNPSTDSPLHF
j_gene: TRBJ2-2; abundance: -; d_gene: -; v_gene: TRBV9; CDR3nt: TGTGCCAGCAGCCCCCACCCGAGGGCACACACCGGGGAGCTGTTTTTT; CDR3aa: CASSPHPRAHTGELFF
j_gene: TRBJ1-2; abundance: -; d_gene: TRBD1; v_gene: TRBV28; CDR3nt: TGTGCCAGCAGACAGGGGTCCTATGGCTACACCTTC; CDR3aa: CASRQGSYGYTF
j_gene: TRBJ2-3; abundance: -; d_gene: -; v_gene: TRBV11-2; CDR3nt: TGTGCCAGCAGCTTAGATTATCTGGATACGCAGTATTTT; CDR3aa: CASSLDYLDTQYF
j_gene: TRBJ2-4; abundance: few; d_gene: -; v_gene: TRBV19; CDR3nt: TGTGCCAGTAGCCCTAACCCCCCTACCCCCGGCATTCAGTACTTC; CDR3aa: CASSPNPPTPGIQYF
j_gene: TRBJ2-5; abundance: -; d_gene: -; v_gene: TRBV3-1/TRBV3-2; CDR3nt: TGTGCCAGCAGCCAAGTTTATCGAGAGACCCAGTACTTC; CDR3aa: CASSQVYRETQYF
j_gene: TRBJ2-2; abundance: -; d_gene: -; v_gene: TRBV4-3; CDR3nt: TGCGCCAGCAGCCAAGGGGTGACTCAACCCTCTAACCCCGGGGAGCTGTTTTTT; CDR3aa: CASSQGVTQPSNPGELFF
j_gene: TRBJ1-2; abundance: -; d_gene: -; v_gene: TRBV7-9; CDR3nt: TGTGCCAGCAGCTTAGCGCGAACTGGCTACACCTTC; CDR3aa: CASSLARTGYTF
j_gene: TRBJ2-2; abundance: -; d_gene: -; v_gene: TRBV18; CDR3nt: TGTGCCAGCTCACCACTGCGGGACCCCGGGGAGCTGTTTTTT; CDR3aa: CASSPLRDPGELFF
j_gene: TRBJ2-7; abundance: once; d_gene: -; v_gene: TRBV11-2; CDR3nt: TGTGCCAGCAGCTTAGATCGACTTTCCGAGCAGTACTTC; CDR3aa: CASSLDRLSEQYF
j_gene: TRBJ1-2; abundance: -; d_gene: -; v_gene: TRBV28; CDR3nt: TGTGCCAGCAGCAAGGGGGGGTATGGCTACACCTTC; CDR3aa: CASSKGGYGYTF
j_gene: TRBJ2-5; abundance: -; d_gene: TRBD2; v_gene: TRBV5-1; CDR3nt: TGCGCCAGCGGACTAGCGGGTTACCAAGAGACCCAGTACTTC; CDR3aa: CASGLAGYQETQYF
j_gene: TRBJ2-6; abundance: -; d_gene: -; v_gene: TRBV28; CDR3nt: TGTGCCAGCAGGAGGTACTCTGGGGCCAACGTCCTGACTTTC; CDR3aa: CASRRYSGANVLTF